This record covers a single T cell receptor (beta chain). What it recognizes is unknown. The data were taken from a study of long-term antiretroviral therapy in people with HIV. Regarding the study as a whole: From the mid-2000s to the late 2010s, blood was obtained, possibly while participants received older ART regimens. Among HIV repertoires, CDR3 length ranges were narrower than those of controls. Increased diversity was seen after ART, yet it remained lower than in transplant donor controls. Clones that had undergone expansion before ART prevailed in the repertoire throughout all time points.

CDR1 is SGHRS, CDR2 YFSETQ, per germline. The CDR3 covers 17 residues. V lost 5 bases, J lost 3 bases, and 10 bases stayed unmatched. Version v3.0 of the immunoSEQ assay was performed at survey level. Sequenced by immunoSEQ multiplex PCR; TCRdb stores in-frame clones only, minus some. The sample consists of about 11,000 clones, 84% of them appearing once. The chain combines TRBV5-1 with TRBJ2-2; TRBD1 matches 10 bases. The sequences come from unsorted PBMCs, collected 7 to 7.5 years after starting antiretroviral therapy. The receptor comes from a man in his forties or fifties with HIV. The CDR3 DNA follows: TGCGCCAGCAGACTTCATACCGGGACAGGGGACACCGGGGAGCTGTTTTTT. Translating it yields CASRLHTGTGDTGELFF.